This T cell receptor (beta chain) was retrieved from a study of vaccination effects on CD4 cells after COVID-19. Scientists isolated CD4+ T cells after an approximately ten-day culture period ended. The vaccine given was either BNT162b2 or mRNA-1273, in two doses. The healthy vaccine recipients, who had no prior SARS-CoV-2 infection, showed negative nucleocapsid antibodies. This CDR3 region has 15 residues. Trimming stripped 0 bases from V and 4 bases from J, with 12 bases between. Germline V gives CDR1 MGHRA, CDR2 YSYEKL. Profiled with immunoSEQ multiplex PCR; TCRdb holds only in-frame clones, not every one. Of 50,000 to 60,000 clones listed, about 81% are singletons. Regarding the study as a whole: Marked clonal contraction of both clone types appeared late after vaccination.

To note about this clone: As yet, its antigen is unknown.

This receptor was identified in a human donor who received a COVID-19 vaccine. The specimen was CD4+ T cells from PBMCs cultured without peptide, collected after COVID-19 vaccination. The chain is built from TRBV4-1 and TRBJ1-2, with D unclear. CDR3 protein: CASSQDLGSVYGYTF. The CDR3 DNA reads as TGCGCCAGCAGCCAAGATCTAGGGTCCGTCTATGGCTACACCTTC.